This T cell receptor (beta chain) was identified during a study of cytotoxic CD8 clonotypes in ibrutinib-treated CLL. Study-level information: Following treatment for a median roughly twelve months, range 6 to 36, response samples were then taken.

The study, taken as a whole, reports: Clonality went up at ibrutinib response and then declined back toward baseline at progression.

Of note for this clone: Its target is unknown.

Profiling relied on immunoSEQ multiplex PCR, and the TCRdb table lists in-frame clones only, not all of them. The sample includes 130,000 or so clones, roughly 84% of them seen just once. The CDR3 sequence is 14 residues long. V lost 6 bases to trimming and J lost 0 bases, with 10 bases between them. CDR1 and CDR2 from the germline V gene are ENHRY and SYGVKD. The chain links TRBV10-3 to TRBJ2-3, with D tentatively TRBD1 (5 bases). This TCR was recovered from a human donor with chronic lymphocytic leukemia. Material: PBMCs, obtained after 24 months of ibrutinib treatment. The CDR3, as DNA: TGTGCCATCAGCCAGGGATCCAGCACAGATACGCAGTATTTT. Its protein product is CAISQGSSTDTQYF.